This T cell receptor (beta chain) was retrieved from a study of blood T cell repertoires in COVID-19. On the study more broadly: Specimens from acute and convalescent COVID-19 originated in the United States, Italy and Spain. PBMCs, B-cell-depleted T cells, or T cells provided the cDNA or gDNA that made up the material.

This clone has just one count. Original methodology: Counts of nucleated cells, estimated from reference gene primer amplification, were obtained. The assay was immunoSEQ multiplex PCR, and TCRdb's table has in-frame clones only and misses some. D and trimming come from the DNA, and the V and J calls and clone size come from that table. The data hold under 200,000 clones, with 86% observed a single time. The specimen sequenced was peripheral blood. The TCR comes from a man between 65 and 85 years old with acute or convalescent COVID-19.

The CDR3 region has the DNA TGTGCCAGCAGTTTAGATGCCCGGGTTATCTATGGCTACACCTTC. Residues: CASSLDARVIYGYTF. The chain links TRBV28 to TRBJ1-2; D remains unclear. CDR1 and CDR2 from the germline V gene are MDHEN and SYDVKM. CDR3 length: 15 residues. Trimming pared 2 bases from V and 4 bases from J, leaving 14 bases between.